These 3 T cell receptor beta chains were all obtained from the same sample, sequenced in a study of control samples from healthy donors and cancer patients. Only in-frame clones appear in the TCRdb table, and some are missing; sequencing was by immunoSEQ multiplex PCR. The sample comprises 140,000 to 150,000 clones, about 91% of which are singletons, and 3% to 3.5% rests with the top ten. The sequencing sample was made of blood. Every receptor here comes from a man aged 25-45 years in good health.

In nucleotides, the CDR3 is TGTGCCAGCAGCCCCCCCGGGGGCAACTATGGCTACACCTTC. As protein: CASSPPGGNYGYTF. The V call is TRBV7-9, the J call TRBJ1-2, with D perhaps matching TRBD1 (6 bases). The CDR3 runs to 14 residues. The germline CDR1 and CDR2 sequences are SEHNR and FQNEAQ (reference sequence). Trimming cost V 5 bases and J 2 bases, with 12 bases left between them.

CDR3 region: CAWSGQGNYGYTF. The CDR3 DNA sequence: TGTGCCTGGAGCGGTCAGGGAAACTATGGCTACACCTTC. The gene calls are TRBV30 and TRBJ1-2; D might be TRBD1 (5 bases). The V gene's germline CDR1 is GTSNPN and CDR2 SVGIG (reference sequence). Trimming removed 3 bases from V and 2 bases from J, with 10 bases in between. This CDR3 spans 13 amino acids.

This clone was seen only once. This rearrangement joins TRBV7-9 to TRBJ2-7, with a weak D call TRBD1 (5 bases). Germline lookup yields CDR1 SEHNR and CDR2 FQNEAQ (reference sequence). V was pared by 5 bases and J by 0 bases, with 14 bases between. The CDR3 extends over 15 amino acids. The CDR3 nucleotides are TGTGCCAGCAGCGCGAACGCGCAGGGCTCCTACGAGCAGTACTTC. Amino acids: CASSANAQGSYEQYF. Complete variable domain (other parts from reference TRBV7-9 and TRBJ2-7): DTGVSQNPRHKITKRGQNVTFRCDPISEHNRLYWYRQTLGQGPEFLTYFQNEAQLEKSRLLSDRFSAERPKGSFSTLEIQRTEQGDSAMYLCASSANAQGSYEQYFGPGTRLTVT.